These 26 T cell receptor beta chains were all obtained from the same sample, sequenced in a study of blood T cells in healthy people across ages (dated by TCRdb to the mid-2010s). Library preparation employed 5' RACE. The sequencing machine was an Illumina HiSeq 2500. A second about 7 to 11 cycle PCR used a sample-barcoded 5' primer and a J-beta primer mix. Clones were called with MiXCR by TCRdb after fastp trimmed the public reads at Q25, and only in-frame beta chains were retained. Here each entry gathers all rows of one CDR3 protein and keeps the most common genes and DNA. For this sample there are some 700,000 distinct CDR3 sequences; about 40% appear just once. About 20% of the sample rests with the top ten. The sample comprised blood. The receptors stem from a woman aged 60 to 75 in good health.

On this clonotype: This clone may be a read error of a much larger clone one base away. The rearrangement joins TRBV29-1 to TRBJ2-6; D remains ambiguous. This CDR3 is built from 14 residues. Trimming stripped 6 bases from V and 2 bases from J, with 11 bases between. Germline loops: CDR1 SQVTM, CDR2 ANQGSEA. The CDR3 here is CSVAGLPGANVLTF. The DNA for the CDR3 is TGCAGCGTCGCAGGCCTCCCTGGGGCCAACGTCCTGACTTTC.

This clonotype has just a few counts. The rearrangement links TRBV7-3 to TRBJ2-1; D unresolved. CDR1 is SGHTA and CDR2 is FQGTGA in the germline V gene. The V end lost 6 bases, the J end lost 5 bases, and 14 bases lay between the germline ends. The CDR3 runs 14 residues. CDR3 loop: CASRRNPSDNEQFF. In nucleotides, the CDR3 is TGTGCCAGCAGGCGAAATCCTAGTGACAATGAGCAGTTCTTC.

CDR3 in amino acids: CASSHGTGERTDTQYF. CDR3 DNA sequence: TGCGCCAGCAGCCATGGGACAGGGGAACGCACAGATACGCAGTATTTT. This chain links TRBV4-1 with TRBJ2-3; 10 nucleotides align to TRBD1. The CDR3 is made up of 16 amino acids. Germline lookup yields CDR1 MGHRA and CDR2 YSYEKL. V lost 3 bases and J lost 1; bases outside the gene matches: 4.

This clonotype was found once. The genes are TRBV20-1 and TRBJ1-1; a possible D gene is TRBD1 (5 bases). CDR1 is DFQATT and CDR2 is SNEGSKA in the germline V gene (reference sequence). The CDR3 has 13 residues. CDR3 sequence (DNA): TGCAGAGGGGAAAGGGAGACGACCCCTGAAGCTTTCTTT. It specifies CRGERETTPEAFF.

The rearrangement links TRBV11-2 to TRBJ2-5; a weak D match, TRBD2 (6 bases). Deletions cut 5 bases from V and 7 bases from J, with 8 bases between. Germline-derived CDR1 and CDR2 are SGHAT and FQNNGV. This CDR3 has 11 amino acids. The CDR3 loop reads CASSPEGTQYF. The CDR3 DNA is TGTGCCAGCAGCCCGGAGGGGACCCAGTACTTC.

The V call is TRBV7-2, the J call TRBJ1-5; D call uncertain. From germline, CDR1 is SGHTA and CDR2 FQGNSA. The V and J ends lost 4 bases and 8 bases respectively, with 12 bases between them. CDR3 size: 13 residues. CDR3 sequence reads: CASSSTNFEPQHF. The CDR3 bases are TGTGCCAGCAGCTCCACCAATTTTGAGCCCCAGCATTTT.

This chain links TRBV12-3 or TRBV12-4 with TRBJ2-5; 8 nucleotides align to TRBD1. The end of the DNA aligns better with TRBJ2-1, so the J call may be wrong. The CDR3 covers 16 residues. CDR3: CASSPSDRAVQETQFF. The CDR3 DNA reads TGTGCCAGCAGTCCCTCGGACAGGGCGGTCCAAGAGACCCAGTTCTTC.

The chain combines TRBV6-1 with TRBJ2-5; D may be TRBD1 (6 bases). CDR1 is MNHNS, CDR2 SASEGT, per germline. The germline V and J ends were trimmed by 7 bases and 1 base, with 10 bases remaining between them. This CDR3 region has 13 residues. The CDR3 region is CASKDSFQETQYF. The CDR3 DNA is TGTGCCAGCAAGGACAGTTTCCAAGAGACCCAGTACTTC.

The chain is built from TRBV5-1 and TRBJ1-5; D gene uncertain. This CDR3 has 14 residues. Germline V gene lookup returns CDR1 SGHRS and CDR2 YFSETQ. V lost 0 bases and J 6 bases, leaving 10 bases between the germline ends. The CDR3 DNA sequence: TGCGCCAGCAGCTTGGCTCCAGGTGGTCAGCCCCAGCATTTT. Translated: CASSLAPGGQPQHF.

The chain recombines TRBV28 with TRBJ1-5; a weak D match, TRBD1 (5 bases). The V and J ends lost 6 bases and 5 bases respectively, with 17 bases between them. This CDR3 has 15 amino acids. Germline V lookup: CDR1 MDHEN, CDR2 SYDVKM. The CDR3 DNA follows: TGTGCCAGCAGCTATCCCTCCGGGGGACATCAGCCCCAGCATTTT. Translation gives CASSYPSGGHQPQHF.

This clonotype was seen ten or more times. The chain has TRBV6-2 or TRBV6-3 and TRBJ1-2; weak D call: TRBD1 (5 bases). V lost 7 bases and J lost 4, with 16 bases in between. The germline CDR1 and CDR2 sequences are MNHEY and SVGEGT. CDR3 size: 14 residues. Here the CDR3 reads CASTASGTVYGYTF. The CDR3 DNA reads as TGTGCCAGCACTGCCTCCGGGACGGTCTATGGCTACACCTTC.

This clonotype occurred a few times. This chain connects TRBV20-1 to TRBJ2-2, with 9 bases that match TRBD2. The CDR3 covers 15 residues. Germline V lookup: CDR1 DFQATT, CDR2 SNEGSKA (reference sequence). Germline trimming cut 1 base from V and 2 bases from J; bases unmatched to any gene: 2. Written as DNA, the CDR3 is TGCAGTGCTAGAGGACTAGCGGTTAACACCGGGGAGCTGTTTTTT. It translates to CSARGLAVNTGELFF.

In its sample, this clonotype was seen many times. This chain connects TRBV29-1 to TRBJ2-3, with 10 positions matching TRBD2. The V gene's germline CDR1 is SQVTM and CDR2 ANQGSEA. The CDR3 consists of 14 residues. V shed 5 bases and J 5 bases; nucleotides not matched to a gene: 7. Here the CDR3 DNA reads TGCAGCGTTAGCTCTAGCGGGGGTGGAGATACGCAGTATTTT. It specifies CSVSSSGGGDTQYF.

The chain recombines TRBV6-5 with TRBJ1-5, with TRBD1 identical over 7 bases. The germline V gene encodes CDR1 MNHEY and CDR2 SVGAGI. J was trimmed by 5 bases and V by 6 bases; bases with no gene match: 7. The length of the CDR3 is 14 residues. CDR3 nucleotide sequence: TGTGCCAGCAGACAACAGGGGTTTTATCAGCCCCAGCATTTT. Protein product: CASRQQGFYQPQHF.

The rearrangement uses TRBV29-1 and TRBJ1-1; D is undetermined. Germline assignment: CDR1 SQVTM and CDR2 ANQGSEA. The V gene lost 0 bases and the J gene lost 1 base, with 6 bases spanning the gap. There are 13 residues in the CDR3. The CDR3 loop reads CSVEETANTEAFF. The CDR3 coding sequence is TGCAGCGTTGAAGAAACGGCGAACACTGAAGCTTTCTTT.

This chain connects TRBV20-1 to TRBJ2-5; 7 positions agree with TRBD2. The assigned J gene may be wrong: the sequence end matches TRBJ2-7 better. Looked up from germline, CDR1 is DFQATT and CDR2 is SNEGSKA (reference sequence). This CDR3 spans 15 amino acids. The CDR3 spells CSARDPAGVTYEQYF. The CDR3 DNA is TGCAGTGCTAGAGATCCGGCGGGAGTAACCTACGAGCAGTACTTC.

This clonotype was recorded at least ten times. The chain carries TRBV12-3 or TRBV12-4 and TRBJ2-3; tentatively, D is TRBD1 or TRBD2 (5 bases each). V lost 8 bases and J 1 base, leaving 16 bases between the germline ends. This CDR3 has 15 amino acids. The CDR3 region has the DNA TGTGCCAGCGGGGGTTTCGGGGATGGCACAGATACGCAGTATTTT. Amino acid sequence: CASGGFGDGTDTQYF.

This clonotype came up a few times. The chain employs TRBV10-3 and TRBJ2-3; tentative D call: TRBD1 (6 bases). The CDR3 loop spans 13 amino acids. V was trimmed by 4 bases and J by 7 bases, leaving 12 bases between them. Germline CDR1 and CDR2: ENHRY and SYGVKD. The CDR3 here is CAISAEGVYTQYF. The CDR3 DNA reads TGTGCCATCAGTGCAGAGGGGGTATATACGCAGTATTTT.

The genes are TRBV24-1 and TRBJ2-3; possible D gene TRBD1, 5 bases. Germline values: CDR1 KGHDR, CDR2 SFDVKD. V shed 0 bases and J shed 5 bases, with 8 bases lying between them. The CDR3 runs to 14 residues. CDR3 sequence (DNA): TGTGCCACCAGTGATTTGTCCAGGGAAGATACGCAGTATTTT. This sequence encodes CATSDLSREDTQYF.

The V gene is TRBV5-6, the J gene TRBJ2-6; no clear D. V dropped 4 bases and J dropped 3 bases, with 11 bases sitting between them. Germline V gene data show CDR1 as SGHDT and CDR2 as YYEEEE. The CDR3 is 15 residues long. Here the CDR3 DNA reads TGTGCCAGCAGCCTTGATGGGCGTGGGGCCAACGTCCTGACTTTC. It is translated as CASSLDGRGANVLTF. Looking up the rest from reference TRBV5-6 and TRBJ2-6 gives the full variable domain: DAGVTQSPTHLIKTRGQQVTLRCSPKSGHDTVSWYQQALGQGPQFIFQYYEEEERQRGNFPDRFSGHQFPNYSSELNVNALLLGDSALYLCASSLDGRGANVLTFGAGSRLTVL.

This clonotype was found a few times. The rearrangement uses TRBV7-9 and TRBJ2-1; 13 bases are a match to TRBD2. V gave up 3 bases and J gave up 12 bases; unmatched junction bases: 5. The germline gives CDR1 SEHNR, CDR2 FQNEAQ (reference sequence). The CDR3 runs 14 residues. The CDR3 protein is CASSFTSGGAAQFF. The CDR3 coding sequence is TGTGCCAGCAGCTTCACTAGCGGGGGGGCGGCGCAGTTCTTC.

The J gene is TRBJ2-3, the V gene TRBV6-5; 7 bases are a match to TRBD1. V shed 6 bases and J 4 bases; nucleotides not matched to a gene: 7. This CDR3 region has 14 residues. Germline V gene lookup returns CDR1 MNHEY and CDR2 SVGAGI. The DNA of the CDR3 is TGTGCCAGCAGACTGACAGGGATCGCAGATACGCAGTATTTT. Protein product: CASRLTGIADTQYF.

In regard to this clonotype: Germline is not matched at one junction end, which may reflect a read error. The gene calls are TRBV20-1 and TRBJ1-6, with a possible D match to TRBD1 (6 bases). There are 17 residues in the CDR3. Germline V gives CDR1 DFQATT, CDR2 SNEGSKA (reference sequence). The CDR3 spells CSASPLDSRKKISPPHF. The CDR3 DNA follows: TGCAGTGCTAGCCCGTTGGACAGCCGAAAGAAGATTTCACCCCCCCACTTT.

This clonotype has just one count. The CDR3 DNA follows: TGTGCCAGCAGCCCAAAGACAGGTTTAGGCAATGAGCAGTTCTTC. Encoded protein: CASSPKTGLGNEQFF. The V gene is TRBV3-1, the J gene TRBJ2-1, with D possibly being TRBD1 (6 bases). The CDR3 is made up of 15 amino acids. Germline values: CDR1 LGHDT, CDR2 YNNKEL (reference sequence). Trimming pared 4 bases from V and 6 bases from J, leaving 16 bases between.

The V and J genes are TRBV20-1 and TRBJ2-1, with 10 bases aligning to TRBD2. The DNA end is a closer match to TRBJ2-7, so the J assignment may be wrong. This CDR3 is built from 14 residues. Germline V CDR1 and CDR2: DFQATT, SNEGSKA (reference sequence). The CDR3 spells CSARLAGDHNEQYF. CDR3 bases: TGCAGTGCTAGACTAGCGGGGGACCACAATGAGCAGTACTTC.

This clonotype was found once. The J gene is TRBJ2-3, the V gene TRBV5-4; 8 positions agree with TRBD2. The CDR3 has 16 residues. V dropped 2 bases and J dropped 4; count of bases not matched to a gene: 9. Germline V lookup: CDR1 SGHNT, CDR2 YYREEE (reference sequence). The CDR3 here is CASSFLASGRPDTQYF. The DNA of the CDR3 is TGTGCCAGCAGCTTTTTGGCTAGCGGGCGCCCAGATACGCAGTATTTT.